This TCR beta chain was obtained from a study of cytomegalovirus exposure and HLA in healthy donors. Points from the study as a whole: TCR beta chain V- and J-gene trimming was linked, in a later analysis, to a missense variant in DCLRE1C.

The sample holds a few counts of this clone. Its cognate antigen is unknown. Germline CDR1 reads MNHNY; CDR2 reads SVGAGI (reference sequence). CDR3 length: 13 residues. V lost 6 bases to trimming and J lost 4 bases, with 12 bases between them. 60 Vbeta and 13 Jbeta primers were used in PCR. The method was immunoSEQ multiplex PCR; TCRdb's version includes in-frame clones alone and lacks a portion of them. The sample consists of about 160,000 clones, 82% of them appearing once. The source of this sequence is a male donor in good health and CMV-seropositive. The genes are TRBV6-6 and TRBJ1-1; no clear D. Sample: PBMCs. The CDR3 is CASSLGRGTEAFF. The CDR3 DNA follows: TGTGCCAGCAGCTTAGGTCGGGGCACTGAAGCTTTCTTT.